This section outlines one T cell receptor (beta chain) sequence together with its context. Its antigen remains undetermined. Base qualities are missing; no much larger clone stands one base away. The entry originates in a study of STAT3 mutations in large granular lymphocyte leukemia (dated by TCRdb to the late 2010s). General notes on the study: Roughly half of the T-LGLL patients who were sequenced longitudinally carried canonical activating STAT3 mutations. From an initial cohort of roughly 200 LGL patients, roughly 17 representative T-LGLL cases were selected for longitudinal TCRbeta and STAT3 sequencing. For each patient, sequencing was performed at an average of around 4 time points, with a range of 2 to 8 samplings. Two patients with natural killer LGL leukemia were also sequenced longitudinally as controls within the study. Patients with T-cell large granular lymphocyte leukemia underwent serial deep sequencing of TCRbeta CDR3 and STAT3 to reconstruct clonal hierarchy and dynamics. Over half of the T-LGLL patients were given one or more immunosuppressive therapy regimens, and 40% of those treated had a hematologic response. Broader findings and caveats from the paper: Because no samples were available when a clone first appeared, clonal expansion had to be inferred from samplings taken at other points. Several patients had a dominant TCR clone burden greater than the STAT3 mutant burden, which suggests that the STAT3 mutation arose secondarily within a clone that had already expanded. Persisting codominant clonotypes in some patients meant a small but highly pathogenic clone may have been missed. In about 35% of the 18 patients, TCR clonotype switching occurred after therapy, and every newly emerging clone was STAT3 wild type. At least one immunodominant TCRbeta clonotype was identified in every T-LGLL patient, and multiple immunodominant subclonotypes were identified in about half of the T-LGLL patients. Variable intervals between samplings and differing treatment regimens complicated linking therapy response to changes in TCR clonal burden.

Its CDR3 holds 13 amino acids, cysteine through phenylalanine. Left in the record is the CDR3 DNA by itself, 39 bases read in frame from the first base. Reading the germline V gene gives CDR1 KGHSH and CDR2 LQKENI. At the junction V is shortened by 3 bases and J by 7 bases, with 10 bases in between. An Illumina MiSeq was used to sequence the TCRbeta libraries, yielding an average of about 40,773 productive templates per sample. Using multiplex PCR amplification, the immunoSEQ assay generated the TCRbeta CDR3 libraries. The original pipeline was this. Following a previously defined approach, repertoire diversity was calculated, and values close to 0 point to extremely monoclonal samples. TCRdb mirrors the immuneACCESS table, restricted to in-frame sequences. Some clones are absent from its copies; in checked studies, under half trace to an unresolved V gene, and the reason for the others is unknown. That table furnishes V, J and clone size, whereas the DNA furnished D and trimming. Across this sample there are over 9,000 clones, with roughly 87% seen only once. The ten largest clonotypes hold about 90% of the sample.

The same DNA, extracted from blood mononuclear cells, served for both TCR sequencing and STAT3 sequencing. The rearrangement combines TRBV18 with TRBJ1-5; too little of a D gene remains to name it. The sequenced sample consisted of peripheral blood mononuclear cells. This clonotype was sampled from a man older than 75 with T-cell large granular lymphocyte leukemia. Some clones in this sample may be carry-over from other donors' samples. The age is the age at diagnosis. The CDR3 sequence is CASSPDPEQPQHF. In nucleotide form, the sequence is TGTGCCAGCTCACCGGACCCGGAGCAGCCCCAGCATTTT.